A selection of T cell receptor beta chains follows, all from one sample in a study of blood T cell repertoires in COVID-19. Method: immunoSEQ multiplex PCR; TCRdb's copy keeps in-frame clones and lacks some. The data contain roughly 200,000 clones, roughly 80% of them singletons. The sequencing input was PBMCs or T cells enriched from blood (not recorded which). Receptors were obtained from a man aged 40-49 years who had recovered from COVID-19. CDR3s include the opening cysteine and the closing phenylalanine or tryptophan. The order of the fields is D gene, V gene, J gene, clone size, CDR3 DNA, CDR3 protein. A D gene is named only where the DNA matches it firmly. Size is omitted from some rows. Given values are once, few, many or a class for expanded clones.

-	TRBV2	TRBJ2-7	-	TGTGCCAGCAGTGTTGAGGGAAACCGCTACGAGCAGTACTTC	CASSVEGNRYEQYF
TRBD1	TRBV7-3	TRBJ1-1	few	TGTGCCAGCAGTCAGGGACAGGGGCTAAACACTGAAGCTTTCTTT	CASSQGQGLNTEAFF
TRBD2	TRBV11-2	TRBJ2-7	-	TGTGCCAGCAGCTCCCAGCGGGGGGACTCCTACGAGCAGTACTTC	CASSSQRGDSYEQYF
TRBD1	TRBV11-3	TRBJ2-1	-	TGTGCCAGCAGCACGCACAGGGGGAAAACCTACAATGAGCAGTTCTTC	CASSTHRGKTYNEQFF
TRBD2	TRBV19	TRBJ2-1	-	TGTGCCAGTAGTATAGTTGGCGGGAGCCCTAGTTACAATGAGCAGTTCTTC	CASSIVGGSPSYNEQFF
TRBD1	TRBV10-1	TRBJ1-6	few	TGCGCCAGCAGCCGGGACAGGGGAGACTCACCCCTCCACTTT	CASSRDRGDSPLHF
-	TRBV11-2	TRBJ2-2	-	TGTGCCAGCAGCTTCATGACAGGTCTGGCCGGGGAGCTGTTTTTT	CASSFMTGLAGELFF
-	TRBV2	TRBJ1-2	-	TGTGCCAGCAGGGTACAGGGAGTCTACACCTTC	CASRVQGVYTF
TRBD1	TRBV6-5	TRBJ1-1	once	TGTGCCAGCAGTTACCAGACAGGGCACACTGAAGCTTTCTTT	CASSYQTGHTEAFF
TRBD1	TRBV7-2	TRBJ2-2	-	TGTGCCAGCAAACCGGGACAGGGTATGGACACCGGGGAGCTGTTTTTT	CASKPGQGMDTGELFF
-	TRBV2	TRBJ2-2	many	TGTGCCAGCAGTGTAGGGGGAGGGGCCGGGGAGCTGTTTTTT	CASSVGGGAGELFF
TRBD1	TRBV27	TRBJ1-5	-	TGTGCCAGCAGTCAGACAAGAGACAGGGGTGGCAATCAGCCCCAGCATTTT	CASSQTRDRGGNQPQHF
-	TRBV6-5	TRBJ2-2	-	TGTGCCAGCACCCGGGACTGGGACACCGGGGAGCTGTTTTTT	CASTRDWDTGELFF
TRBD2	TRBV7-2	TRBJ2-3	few	TGTGCCAGCAGCCCCGGACTAGCGGGAGTTAGCACAGATACGCAGTATTTT	CASSPGLAGVSTDTQYF
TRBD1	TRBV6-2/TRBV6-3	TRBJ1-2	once	TGTGCCAGCAGTTACCTTGACAGGGGGCGTTATCAAAACTATGGCTACACCTTC	CASSYLDRGRYQNYGYTF
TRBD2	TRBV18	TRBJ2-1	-	TGTGCCAGCTCACCGCAGCGGGAGGCCTACAATGAGCAGTTCTTC	CASSPQREAYNEQFF
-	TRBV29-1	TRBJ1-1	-	TGCAGCGTTGAATCACCCCAGGTTCAGAGCACTGAAGCTTTCTTT	CSVESPQVQSTEAFF
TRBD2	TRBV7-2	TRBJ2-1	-	TGTGCCAGCAGTTTAGTAGCGGGCGGACTCAATGAGCAGTTCTTC	CASSLVAGGLNEQFF
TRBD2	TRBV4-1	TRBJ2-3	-	TGCGCCAGCAGCCGAAAACTAGCGGGGGATACAGATACGCAGTATTTT	CASSRKLAGDTDTQYF
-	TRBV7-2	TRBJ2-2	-	TGTGCCAGCAGCCGTCAACTGAACACCGGGGAGCTGTTTTTT	CASSRQLNTGELFF
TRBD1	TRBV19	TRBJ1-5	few	TGTGCCAGTTCAACCGCAGGGGGACGTCAGCCCCAGCATTTT	CASSTAGGRQPQHF
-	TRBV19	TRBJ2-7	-	TGTGCCAGTAACTTAGCGCGAACCTACGAGCAGTACTTC	CASNLARTYEQYF
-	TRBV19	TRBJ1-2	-	TGTGCCAGTACCCACCCGGACTATGGCTACACCTTC	CASTHPDYGYTF
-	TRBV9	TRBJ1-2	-	TGTGCCAGCACTTTCTCTTGGGGGGGGCCTGGCTACACCTTC	CASTFSWGGPGYTF
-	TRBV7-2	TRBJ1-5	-	TGTGCCAGCAGCCCCTCCGTGGGAGATCAACCCCAGCATTTT	CASSPSVGDQPQHF
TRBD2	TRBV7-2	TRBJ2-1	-	TGTGCCAGCAGCTTCAAAACACCGGGACTATTAAACCATGAGCAGTTCTTC	CASSFKTPGLLNHEQFF
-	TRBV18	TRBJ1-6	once	TGTGCCAGCTCACCCCTAGGACAGATGAATAATTCACCCCTCCACTTT	CASSPLGQMNNSPLHF
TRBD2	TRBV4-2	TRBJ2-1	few	TGTGCCAGCAGCCAAGGGGGGACTAGCGGGGTCTACAATGAGCAGTTCTTC	CASSQGGTSGVYNEQFF
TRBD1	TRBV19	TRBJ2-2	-	TGTGCCAGTAGTCCGACAGGGGGCTCGGGCGGGGAGCTGTTTTTT	CASSPTGGSGGELFF
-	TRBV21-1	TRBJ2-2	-	TGTGCCAGCGTGGCGGGAGGGGAAACCGGGGAGCTGTTTTTT	CASVAGGETGELFF
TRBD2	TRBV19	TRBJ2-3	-	TGTGCCAGTAGTATCCCCTTATCGGCGGGAGGGAAGACAGATACGCAGTATTTT	CASSIPLSAGGKTDTQYF
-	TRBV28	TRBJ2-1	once	TGTGCCAGCAGTTCCCAAGGGGACTGGCGGGAGCAGTTCTTC	CASSSQGDWREQFF
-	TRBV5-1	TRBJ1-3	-	TGCGCCAGCAGCTTCGGCAGCGAAGGAAACACCATATATTTT	CASSFGSEGNTIYF
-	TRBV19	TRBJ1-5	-	TGTGCCAGTAGTACTACAGGGACGGGCAATCAGCCCCAGCATTTT	CASSTTGTGNQPQHF
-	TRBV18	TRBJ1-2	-	TGTGCCAGCTCACCACCGTTCGTCTATGGCTACACCTTC	CASSPPFVYGYTF
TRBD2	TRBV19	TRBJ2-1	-	TGTGCCAGTAGCCCGGGGACTAGCGGCTACAATGAGCAGTTCTTC	CASSPGTSGYNEQFF
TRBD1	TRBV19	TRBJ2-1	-	TGTGCCAGTAGTATCCAGACAGGGTTTGTAGATGAGCAGTTCTTC	CASSIQTGFVDEQFF